This TCR beta chain originates from a study of blood T cells in healthy people across ages. In germline, CDR1 is LGHNA, CDR2 YSLEER. CDR3 size: 16 residues. Unmatched junction bases numbered 7, after V lost 2 bases and J lost 2 bases. This clonotype was counted only a few times. The target antigen is unknown. Alongside a J-beta primer mix, a sample-barcoded 5' primer served in a second PCR lasting about 7 to 11 cycles. TCRdb passed the 5' RACE reads through MiXCR, listing each CDR3 protein once. This table holds 1.5 million to 2 million distinct CDR3 sequences, 30% to 40% found once. PBMCs were isolated at a quantity of at least 6.5 million per sample. Each sample yielded at least 5 micrograms of PBMC total RNA. General study findings and limits: Among long-lived donors, naive CD4+ cells were more numerous and diversity higher than in aged donors. What prevented conclusive comparison of naive and antigen-experienced cells was that PBMCs were unsorted.

The chain carries TRBV4-3 and TRBJ2-7; 9 nucleotides line up with TRBD1. Input material: blood. The source is a human donor in good health. The CDR3 sequence: CASSQLAGTGTYEQYF. The CDR3, as DNA: TGCGCCAGCAGCCAACTAGCCGGGACAGGGACCTACGAGCAGTACTTC.